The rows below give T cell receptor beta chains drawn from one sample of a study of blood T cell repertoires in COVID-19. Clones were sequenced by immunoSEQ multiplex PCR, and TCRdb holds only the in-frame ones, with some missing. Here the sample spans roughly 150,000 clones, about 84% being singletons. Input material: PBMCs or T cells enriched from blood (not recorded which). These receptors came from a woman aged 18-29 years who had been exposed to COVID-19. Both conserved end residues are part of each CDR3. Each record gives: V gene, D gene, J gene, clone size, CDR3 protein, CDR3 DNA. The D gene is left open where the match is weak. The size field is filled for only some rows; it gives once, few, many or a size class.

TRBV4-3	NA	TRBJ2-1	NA	CASSHQPGRARRYNEQFF	TGCGCCAGCAGCCACCAACCGGGAAGGGCCCGAAGGTACAATGAGCAGTTCTTC
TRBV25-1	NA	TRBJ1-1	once	CASSGGQTNTEAFF	TGTGCCAGCAGTGGGGGACAAACGAACACTGAAGCTTTCTTT
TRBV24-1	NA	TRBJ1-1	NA	CATRSDGGRAEAFF	TGTGCCACCAGGAGCGACGGAGGCCGTGCTGAAGCTTTCTTT
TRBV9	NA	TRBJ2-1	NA	CASSVVAGWGDNEQFF	TGTGCCAGCAGCGTAGTGGCAGGTTGGGGCGACAATGAGCAGTTCTTC
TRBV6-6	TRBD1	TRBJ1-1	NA	CASRRRGLDTEAFF	TGTGCCAGCAGACGCAGGGGGCTAGACACTGAAGCTTTCTTT
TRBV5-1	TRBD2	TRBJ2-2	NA	CASSLDAGVIGELFF	TGCGCCAGCAGCTTGGATGCGGGAGTAATCGGGGAGCTGTTTTTT
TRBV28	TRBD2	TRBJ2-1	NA	CASSSWTSNEQFF	TGTGCCAGCAGTTCCTGGACTAGCAATGAGCAGTTCTTC
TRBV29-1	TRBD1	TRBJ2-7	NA	CSVTGGWHEQYF	TGCAGCGTTACAGGGGGCTGGCACGAGCAGTACTTC
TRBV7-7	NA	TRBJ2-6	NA	CASSLYNSGANVLTF	TGTGCCAGCAGCTTATATAACTCTGGGGCCAACGTCCTGACTTTC
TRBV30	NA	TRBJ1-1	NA	CAWSVRSSGLEAFF	TGTGCCTGGAGTGTGAGGAGTTCGGGTCTTGAAGCTTTCTTT
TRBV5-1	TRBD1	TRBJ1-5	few	CASSPGTGTAQPQHF	TGCGCCAGCAGCCCCGGGACAGGGACGGCCCAGCCCCAGCATTTT
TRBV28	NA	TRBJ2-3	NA	CASSRGQTDTQYF	TGTGCCAGCAGCAGAGGACAGACAGATACGCAGTATTTT
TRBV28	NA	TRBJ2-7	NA	CASSRGWERSYEQYF	TGTGCCAGCAGTAGGGGTTGGGAACGCTCCTACGAGCAGTACTTC
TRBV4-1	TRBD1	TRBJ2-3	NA	CASSPGQGPNTDTQYF	TGCGCCAGCAGCCCCGGACAGGGACCCAACACAGATACGCAGTATTTT
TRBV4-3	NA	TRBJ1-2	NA	CASSQNSLRLSPNYGYTF	TGCGCCAGCAGCCAGAACAGCCTCCGACTATCCCCTAACTATGGCTACACCTTC
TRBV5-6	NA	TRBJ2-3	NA	CASSWTNEKDTQYF	TGTGCCAGCAGCTGGACTAATGAAAAGGATACGCAGTATTTT
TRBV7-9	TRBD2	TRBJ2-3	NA	CASSPTTSGRSTDTQYF	TGTGCCAGCAGCCCAACTACTAGCGGGAGAAGCACAGATACGCAGTATTTT
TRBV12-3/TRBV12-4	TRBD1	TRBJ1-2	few	CASSTGVVYGYTF	TGTGCCAGCAGTACAGGGGTGGTGTATGGCTACACCTTC
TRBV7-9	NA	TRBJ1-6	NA	CASSLVQGPLSPLHF	TGTGCCAGCAGCTTAGTTCAGGGCCCGCTTTCACCCCTCCACTTT
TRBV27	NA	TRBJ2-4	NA	CASSVGQPNIQYF	TGTGCCAGCAGTGTCGGACAGCCAAACATTCAGTACTTC
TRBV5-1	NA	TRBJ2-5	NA	CASSLDAGEETQYF	TGCGCCAGCAGCTTGGACGCGGGTGAAGAGACCCAGTACTTC
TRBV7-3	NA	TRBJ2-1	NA	CASSLTASIDEQFF	TGTGCCAGCAGCTTAACGGCTTCAATTGATGAGCAGTTCTTC
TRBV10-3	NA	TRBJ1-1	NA	CAISERSGSNTEAFF	TGTGCCATCAGTGAGAGGTCAGGATCTAACACTGAAGCTTTCTTT
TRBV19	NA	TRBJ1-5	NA	CATRGQINQPQHF	TGTGCCACTAGAGGACAGATCAATCAGCCCCAGCATTTT
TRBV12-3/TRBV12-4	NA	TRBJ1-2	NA	CASSSNYGYTF	TGTGCCAGCAGTTCGAACTATGGCTACACCTTC
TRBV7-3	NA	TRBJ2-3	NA	CASSPSTGTQYF	TGTGCCAGCAGCCCTTCTACGGGTACGCAGTATTTT
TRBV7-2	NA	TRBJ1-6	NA	CASSGRARGNSPLHF	TGTGCCAGCAGCGGTCGGGCCCGCGGGAATTCACCCCTCCACTTT
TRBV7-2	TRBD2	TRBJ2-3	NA	CASSPASGRTTDTQYF	TGTGCCAGCAGCCCAGCTAGCGGGAGGACCACAGATACGCAGTATTTT